The rows below give T cell receptor beta chains drawn from one sample of a study of blood T cell repertoires in COVID-19. Here immunoSEQ multiplex PCR was the method, and the copy in TCRdb shows in-frame clones only, minus some. The data hold roughly 300,000 clones, with approximately 87% observed a single time. The sample consisted of peripheral blood. Receptors were obtained from a woman aged 30 to 39 with COVID-19, enrolled during active disease. Each CDR3 is given with its conserved first and last residue.

v_call	j_call	cdr3_aa
TRBV7-9	TRBJ2-7	CASSLAQGPYEQYF
TRBV27	TRBJ2-7	CASSSINSYEQYF
TRBV3-1/TRBV3-2	TRBJ1-1	CASSQDWDRGKAFF
TRBV6-1	TRBJ2-4	CASSETLRTGFRGLAKNIQYF
TRBV18	TRBJ2-3	CASSPPSTDTQYF
TRBV14	TRBJ2-7	CASSQGQVAYEQYF
TRBV3-1/TRBV3-2	TRBJ2-4	CASSPPRGINIQYF
TRBV7-2	TRBJ2-4	CASSPQLGAAKNIQYF
TRBV28	TRBJ2-2	CASSLWGLAGGPGELFF
TRBV25-1	TRBJ2-5	CASSAAASVNQETQYF
TRBV7-9	TRBJ2-4	CASSPLAKNIQYF
TRBV6-4	TRBJ1-4	CASSDSIGGKLFF
TRBV28	TRBJ2-5	CASSLGLAGETQYF
TRBV27	TRBJ1-1	CASRPTGGTEAFF
TRBV9	TRBJ2-7	CASSARSGVGYEQYF
TRBV7-8	TRBJ2-3	CASSHPAPPRYYNTQYF
TRBV18	TRBJ1-5	CASSPQGAAGNQPQHF
TRBV7-8	TRBJ1-2	CASSLARADGYTF
TRBV2	TRBJ1-6	CASSERTGGYNSPLHF
TRBV7-9	TRBJ2-2	CASSPAIGNTGELFF
TRBV5-3	TRBJ1-4	CARSYCGPTTATNEKLFF
TRBV27	TRBJ2-3	CASSLRGLKQYF
TRBV6-1	TRBJ1-4	CASSVGNRGLNEKLFF
TRBV28	TRBJ2-7	CASTLTGVTYEQYF
TRBV29-1	TRBJ2-3	CSVVGGDRWWDTQYF
TRBV7-2	TRBJ1-5	CASSLGYGGGRGNQPQHF
TRBV13	TRBJ2-1	CASSVWSGSEQFF
TRBV27	TRBJ2-2	CASRPGQGARTGELFF
TRBV6-4	TRBJ2-2	CASSETGMSGELFF
TRBV5-6	TRBJ2-7	CASSLAKLAGEREQYF
TRBV28	TRBJ1-4	CAGRGTNEKLFF
TRBV5-4	TRBJ2-1	CASSTGLVLNEQFF
TRBV6-5	TRBJ2-3	CASVGTGSYADTQYF
TRBV27	TRBJ2-5	CASSSRGAETQYF
TRBV5-1	TRBJ1-3	CASSLGVGSSGNTIYF
TRBV5-1	TRBJ2-2	CASSRQGQGAGGELFF
TRBV27	TRBJ2-6	CASTGGGTGANVLTF
TRBV10-3	TRBJ2-7	CAISDPEGRGQGDEQYF
TRBV3-1/TRBV3-2	TRBJ2-1	CASSEKRGSSYNEQFF
TRBV2	TRBJ2-7	CASTSAGGVPYEQYF
TRBV7-6	TRBJ2-2	CASSPLAGGPNTGELFF
TRBV29-1	TRBJ2-7	CSAHVGGGLYEQYF
TRBV12-5	TRBJ1-5	CASAPLDRGPNQPQHF
TRBV10-2	TRBJ2-3	CASSTGGVGTDTQYF